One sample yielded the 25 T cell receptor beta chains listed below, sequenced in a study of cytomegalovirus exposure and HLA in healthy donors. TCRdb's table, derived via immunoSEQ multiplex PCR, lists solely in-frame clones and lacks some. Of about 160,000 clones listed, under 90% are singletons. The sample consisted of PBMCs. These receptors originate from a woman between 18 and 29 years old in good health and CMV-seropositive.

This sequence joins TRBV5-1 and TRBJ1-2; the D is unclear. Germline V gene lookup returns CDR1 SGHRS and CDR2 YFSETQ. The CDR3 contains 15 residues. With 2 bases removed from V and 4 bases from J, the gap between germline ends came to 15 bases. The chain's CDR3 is CASSFNEPGGYGYTF. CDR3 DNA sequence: TGCGCCAGCAGCTTTAACGAGCCGGGAGGCTATGGCTACACCTTC.

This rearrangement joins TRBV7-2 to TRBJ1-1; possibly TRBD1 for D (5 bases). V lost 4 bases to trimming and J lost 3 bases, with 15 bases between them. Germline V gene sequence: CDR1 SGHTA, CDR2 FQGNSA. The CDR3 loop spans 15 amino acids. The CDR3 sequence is CASSSDTFGYTEAFF. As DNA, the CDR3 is TGTGCCAGCAGCTCGGACACCTTTGGGTACACTGAAGCTTTCTTT.

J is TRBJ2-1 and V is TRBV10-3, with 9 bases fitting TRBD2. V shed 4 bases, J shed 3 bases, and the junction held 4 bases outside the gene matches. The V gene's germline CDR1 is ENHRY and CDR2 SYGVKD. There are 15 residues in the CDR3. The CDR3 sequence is CAISVSTSGYNEQFF. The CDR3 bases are TGTGCCATCAGTGTTTCGACTAGCGGCTACAATGAGCAGTTCTTC.

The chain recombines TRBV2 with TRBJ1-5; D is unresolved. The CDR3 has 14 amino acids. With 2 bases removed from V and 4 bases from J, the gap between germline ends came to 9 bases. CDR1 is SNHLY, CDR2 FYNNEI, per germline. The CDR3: CASSENRVNQPQHF. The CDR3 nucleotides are TGTGCCAGCAGTGAAAATCGGGTTAATCAGCCCCAGCATTTT. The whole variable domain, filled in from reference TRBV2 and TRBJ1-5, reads EPEVTQTPSHQVTQMGQEVILRCVPISNHLYFYWYRQILGQKVEFLVSFYNNEISEKSEIFDDQFSVERPDGSNFTLKIRSTKLEDSAMYFCASSENRVNQPQHFGDGTRLSIL.

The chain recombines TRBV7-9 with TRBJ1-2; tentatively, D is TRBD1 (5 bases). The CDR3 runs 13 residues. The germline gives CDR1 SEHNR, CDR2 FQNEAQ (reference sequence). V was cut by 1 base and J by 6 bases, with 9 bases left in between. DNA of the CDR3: TGTGCCAGCAGCTTAGAAGGGGCACATGGCTACACCTTC. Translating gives CASSLEGAHGYTF.

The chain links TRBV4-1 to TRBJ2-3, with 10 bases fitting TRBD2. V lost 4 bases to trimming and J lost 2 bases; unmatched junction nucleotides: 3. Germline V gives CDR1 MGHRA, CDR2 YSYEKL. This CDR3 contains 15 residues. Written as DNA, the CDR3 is TGCGCCAGCAGCCCTCTAGCGGGAGCCACAGATACGCAGTATTTT. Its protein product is CASSPLAGATDTQYF.

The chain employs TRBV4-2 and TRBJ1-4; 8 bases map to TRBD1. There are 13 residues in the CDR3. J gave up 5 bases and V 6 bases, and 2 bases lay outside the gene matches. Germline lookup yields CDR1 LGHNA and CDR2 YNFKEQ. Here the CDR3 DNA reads TGTGCCAGCAGGCGGACAGGGAATGAAAAACTGTTTTTT. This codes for CASRRTGNEKLFF.

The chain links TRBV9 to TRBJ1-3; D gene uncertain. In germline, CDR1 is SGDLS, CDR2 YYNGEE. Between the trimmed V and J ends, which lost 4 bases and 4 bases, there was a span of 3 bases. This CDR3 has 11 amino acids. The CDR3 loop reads CASSRGNTIYF. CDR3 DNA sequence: TGTGCCAGCAGCCGGGGAAACACCATATATTTT.

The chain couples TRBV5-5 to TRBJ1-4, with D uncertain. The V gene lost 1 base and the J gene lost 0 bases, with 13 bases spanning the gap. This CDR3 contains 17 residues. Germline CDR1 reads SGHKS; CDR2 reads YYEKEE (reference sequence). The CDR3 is CASSLPGTLATNEKLFF. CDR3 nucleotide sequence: TGTGCCAGCAGCTTGCCAGGTACCCTTGCAACTAATGAAAAACTGTTTTTT.

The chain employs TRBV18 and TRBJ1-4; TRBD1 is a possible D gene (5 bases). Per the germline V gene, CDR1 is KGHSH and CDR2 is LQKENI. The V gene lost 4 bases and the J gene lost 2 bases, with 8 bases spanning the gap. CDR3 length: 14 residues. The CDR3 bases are TGTGCCAGCTCACTCAGACAGACTAATGAAAAACTGTTTTTT. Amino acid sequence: CASSLRQTNEKLFF.

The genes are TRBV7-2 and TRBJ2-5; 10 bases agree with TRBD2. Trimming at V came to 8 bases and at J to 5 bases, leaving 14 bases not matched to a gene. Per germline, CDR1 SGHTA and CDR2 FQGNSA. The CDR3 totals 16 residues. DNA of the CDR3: TGTGCCAGCGGTTTGGGAGCGGGAGGGCCAACGGAGACCCAGTACTTC. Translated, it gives CASGLGAGGPTETQYF.

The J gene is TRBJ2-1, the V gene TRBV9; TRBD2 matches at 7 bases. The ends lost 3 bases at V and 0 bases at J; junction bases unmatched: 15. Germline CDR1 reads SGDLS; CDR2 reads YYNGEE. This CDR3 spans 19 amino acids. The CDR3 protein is CASSGLRREGLGSYNEQFF. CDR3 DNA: TGTGCCAGCAGCGGGCTGAGGAGGGAGGGCCTGGGCTCCTACAATGAGCAGTTCTTC.

As DNA, the CDR3 is TGTGCCAGCAGCGAAGGGACTAGCGGGGCGGGGACCGGGGAGCTGTTTTTT. The encoded protein is CASSEGTSGAGTGELFF. V usage is TRBV9 and J usage is TRBJ2-2; 13 positions match TRBD2. Looked up from germline, CDR1 is SGDLS and CDR2 is YYNGEE. The length of the CDR3 is 17 residues. V was pared by 3 bases and J by 5 bases, with 7 bases of the junction left unmatched.

The CDR3 nucleotides are TGTGCCATCAGTGAGCCCGACAGGGGCGAGAACTATGGCTACACCTTC. Its protein product is CAISEPDRGENYGYTF. V gene TRBV10-3 combines with J gene TRBJ1-2; 8 bases are shared with TRBD1. Trimming took 2 bases from V and 2 from J; bases not matched to a gene: 7. The CDR3 covers 16 residues. Per germline, CDR1 ENHRY and CDR2 SYGVKD.

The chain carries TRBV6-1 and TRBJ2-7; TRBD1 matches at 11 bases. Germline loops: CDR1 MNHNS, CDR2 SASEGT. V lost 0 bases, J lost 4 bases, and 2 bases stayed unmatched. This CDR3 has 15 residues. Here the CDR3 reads CASSEAGTGGYEQYF. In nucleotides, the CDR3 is TGTGCCAGCAGTGAAGCTGGGACAGGGGGATACGAGCAGTACTTC.

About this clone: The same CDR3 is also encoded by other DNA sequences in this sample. CDR3 amino acids: CASSESGQGSYEQYF. As DNA, the CDR3 is TGCGCCAGCAGTGAGTCCGGACAAGGCTCATACGAGCAGTACTTC. The V and J genes are TRBV10-1 and TRBJ2-7; D possibly corresponds to TRBD1 (5 bases). The V and J ends lost 0 bases and 4 bases respectively, with 13 bases between them. This CDR3 contains 15 residues. Germline V gene sequence: CDR1 WNHNN, CDR2 SYGVQD (reference sequence).

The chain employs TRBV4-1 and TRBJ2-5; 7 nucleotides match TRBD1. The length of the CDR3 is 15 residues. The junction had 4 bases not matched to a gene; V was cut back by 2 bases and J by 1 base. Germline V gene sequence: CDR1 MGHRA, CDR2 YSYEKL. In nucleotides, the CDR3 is TGCGCCAGCAGCCAACTGGACAGGTTCCAAGAGACCCAGTACTTC. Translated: CASSQLDRFQETQYF.

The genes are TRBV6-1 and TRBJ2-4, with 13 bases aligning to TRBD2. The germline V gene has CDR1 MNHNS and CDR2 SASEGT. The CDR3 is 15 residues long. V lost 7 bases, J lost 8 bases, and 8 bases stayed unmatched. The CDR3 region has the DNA TGTGCCAGCACCCTACTAGCGGGAGGGCCGGACATTCAGTACTTC. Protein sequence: CASTLLAGGPDIQYF.

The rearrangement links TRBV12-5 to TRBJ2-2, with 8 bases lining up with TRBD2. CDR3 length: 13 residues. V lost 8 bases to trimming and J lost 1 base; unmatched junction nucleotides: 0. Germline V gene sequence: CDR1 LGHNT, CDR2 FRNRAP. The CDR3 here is CASLAGNTGELFF. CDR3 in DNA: TGTGCTAGTCTAGCGGGGAACACCGGGGAGCTGTTTTTT.

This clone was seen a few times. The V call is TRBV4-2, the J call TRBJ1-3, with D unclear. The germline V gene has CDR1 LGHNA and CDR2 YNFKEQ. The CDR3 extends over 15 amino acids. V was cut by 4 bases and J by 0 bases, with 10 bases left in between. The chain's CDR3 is CASSRPDNSGNTIYF. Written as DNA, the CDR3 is TGTGCCAGCAGCCGGCCAGATAACTCTGGAAACACCATATATTTT.

CDR3 protein: CACSGGSGTFSTDTQYF. The CDR3 region has the DNA TGTGCCTGTTCAGGGGGCAGCGGGACTTTTAGCACAGATACGCAGTATTTT. The V gene is TRBV30, the J gene TRBJ2-3; tentatively, D is TRBD1 (8 bases). This CDR3 comprises 17 residues. Germline CDR1 is GTSNPN and CDR2 is SVGIG (reference sequence). Trimming removed 6 bases from V and 0 bases from J, with 22 bases in between. Variable domain in full (rest from reference TRBV30 and TRBJ2-3): SQTIHQWPATLVQPVGSPLSLECTVEGTSNPNLYWYRQAAGRGLQLLFYSVGIGQISSEVPQNLSASRPQDRQFILSSKKLLLSDSGFYLCACSGGSGTFSTDTQYFGPGTRLTVL.

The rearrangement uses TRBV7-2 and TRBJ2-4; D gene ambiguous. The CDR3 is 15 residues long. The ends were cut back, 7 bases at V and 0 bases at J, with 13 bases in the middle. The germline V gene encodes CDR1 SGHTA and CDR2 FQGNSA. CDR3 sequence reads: CASTPTAVAKNIQYF. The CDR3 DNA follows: TGTGCCAGCACCCCCACTGCTGTAGCCAAAAACATTCAGTACTTC.

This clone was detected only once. Written as DNA, the CDR3 is TGTGCCAGCAGCTGGGAAGGAGGAATTAATGAAAAACTGTTTTTT. It encodes CASSWEGGINEKLFF. The V and J genes are TRBV5-4 and TRBJ1-4; D is unresolved. V dropped 3 bases and J dropped 4 bases, with 13 bases sitting between them. Germline V gene data show CDR1 as SGHNT and CDR2 as YYREEE (reference sequence). The CDR3 length is 15 residues. Looking up the rest from reference TRBV5-4 and TRBJ1-4 gives the full variable domain: ETGVTQSPTHLIKTRGQQVTLRCSSQSGHNTVSWYQQALGQGPQFIFQYYREEENGRGNFPPRFSGLQFPNYSSELNVNALELDDSALYLCASSWEGGINEKLFFGSGTQLSVL.

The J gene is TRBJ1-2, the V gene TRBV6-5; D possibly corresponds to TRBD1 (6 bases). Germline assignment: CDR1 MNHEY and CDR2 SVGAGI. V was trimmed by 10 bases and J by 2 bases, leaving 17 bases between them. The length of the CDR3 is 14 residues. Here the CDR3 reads CATCRDTTNYGYTF. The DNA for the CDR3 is TGTGCCACCTGCCGGGACACGACAAACTATGGCTACACCTTC.

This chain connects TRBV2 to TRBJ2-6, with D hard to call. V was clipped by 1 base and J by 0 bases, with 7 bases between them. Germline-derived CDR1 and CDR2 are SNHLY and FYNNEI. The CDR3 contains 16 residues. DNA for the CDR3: TGTGCCAGCAGTGAAGGGCGGAACTCTGGGGCCAACGTCCTGACTTTC. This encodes CASSEGRNSGANVLTF.